The text below deals with one TCR beta chain. Its cognate antigen is unknown. The CDR3 has 13 amino acids. In germline, CDR1 is SGDLS, CDR2 YYNGEE. Trimming removed 4 bases at V and 4 bases at J, with 11 bases between. The data are from a study of shared clonotypes between healthy human individuals. Looking at the study overall: Used for every donor were three CD4 naive, three CD4 memory, two CD8 naive and one CD8 memory plate. Study-wide findings and caveats: Tissues were not sampled, only blood, and their repertoires likely differ.

As defined, naive CD8 cells were CD45RO-negative and positively selected for CCR7, with terminally differentiated effector memory CD45RA+ cells excluded. Several immunoSEQ plates received, in even portions, the genomic DNA of each subset. Profiled with immunoSEQ multiplex PCR; TCRdb holds only in-frame clones, not every one. The repertoire holds under 2,000,000 clones, with about 95% as singletons. Specimen: naive CD8+ T cells sorted from blood. V usage is TRBV9 and J usage is TRBJ1-2; no reliable D call. The clonotype was recovered from a man aged 18 to 35 in good health. CDR3 DNA: TGTGCCAGCAGCCCTGGATGGGCCTATGGCTACACCTTC. Translating it yields CASSPGWAYGYTF.